The source of this T cell receptor (beta chain) is a study of blood T cell repertoires in COVID-19. This clone occurred once. The protocol was immunoSEQ multiplex PCR, while the TCRdb copy is restricted to in-frame clones and leaves out a portion. This table holds approximately 74,000 clones, roughly 90% found once. V lost 3 bases, J lost 11 bases, and 13 bases lay in between. Per germline, CDR1 DFQATT and CDR2 SNEGSKA (reference sequence). CDR3 length: 11 amino acids. The source material was peripheral blood. The chain recombines TRBV20-1 with TRBJ1-1, with a tentative D call TRBD1 (5 bases). The clonotype originates from a woman between 55 and 75 years old with active COVID-19. This CDR3 is CSASQQGRAFF. CDR3 coding DNA: TGCAGTGCTAGCCAGCAGGGTAGGGCTTTCTTT.